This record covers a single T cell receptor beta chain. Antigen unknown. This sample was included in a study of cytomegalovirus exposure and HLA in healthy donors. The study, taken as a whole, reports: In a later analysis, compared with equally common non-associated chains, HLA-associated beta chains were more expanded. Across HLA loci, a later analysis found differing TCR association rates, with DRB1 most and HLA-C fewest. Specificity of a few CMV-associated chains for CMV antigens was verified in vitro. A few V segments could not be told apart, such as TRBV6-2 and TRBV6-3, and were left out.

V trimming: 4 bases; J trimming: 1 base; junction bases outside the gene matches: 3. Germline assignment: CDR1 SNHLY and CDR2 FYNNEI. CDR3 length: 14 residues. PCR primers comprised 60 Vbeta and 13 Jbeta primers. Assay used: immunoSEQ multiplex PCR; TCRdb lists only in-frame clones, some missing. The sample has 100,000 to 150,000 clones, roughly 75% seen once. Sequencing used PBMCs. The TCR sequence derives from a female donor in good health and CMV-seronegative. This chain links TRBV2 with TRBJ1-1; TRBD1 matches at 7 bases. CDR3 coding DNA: TGTGCCAGCAGTGGGAGACAGGGGAACACTGAAGCTTTCTTT. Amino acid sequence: CASSGRQGNTEAFF.